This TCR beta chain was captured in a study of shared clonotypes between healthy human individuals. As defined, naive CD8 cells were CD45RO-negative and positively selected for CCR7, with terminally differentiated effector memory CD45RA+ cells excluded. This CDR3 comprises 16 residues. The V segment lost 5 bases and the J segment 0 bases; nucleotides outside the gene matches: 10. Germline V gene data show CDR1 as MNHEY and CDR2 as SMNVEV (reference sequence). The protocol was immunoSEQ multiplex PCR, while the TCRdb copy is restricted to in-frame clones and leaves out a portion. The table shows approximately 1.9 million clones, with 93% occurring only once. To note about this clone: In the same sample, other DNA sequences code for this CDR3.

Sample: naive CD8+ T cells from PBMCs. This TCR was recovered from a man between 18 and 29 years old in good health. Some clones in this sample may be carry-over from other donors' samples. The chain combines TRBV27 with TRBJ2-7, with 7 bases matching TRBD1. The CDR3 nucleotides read TGTGCCAGCAGTCCCTCTTTAGGGGGCCTCTCCTACGAGCAGTACTTC. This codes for CASSPSLGGLSYEQYF.